This T cell receptor beta chain originates from a study of T cells and Merkel cell carcinoma outcomes. Study observations and caveats: In Merkel cell carcinoma, repertoire and T-cell density reportedly predicted outcomes.

Sequencing used immunoSEQ multiplex PCR; TCRdb keeps in-frame clones, though not all of them. The sample lists approximately 2,000 clones, 80% to 95% occurring once. As concerns this clone: The antigen is unknown.

Germline V gives CDR1 SGHDT, CDR2 YYEEEE. The length of the CDR3 is 15 residues. The junction had 8 bases not matched to a gene; V was cut back by 6 bases and J by 1 base. The V gene is TRBV5-6, the J gene TRBJ2-7; TRBD1 matches at 9 bases. The sequence came from a human donor with Merkel cell carcinoma. The sequenced sample consisted of tumor tissue from Merkel cell carcinoma. CDR3 coding DNA: TGTGCCAGCACCTTACCGGGACAGGGTTCCTACGAGCAGTACTTC. The encoded protein is CASTLPGQGSYEQYF.